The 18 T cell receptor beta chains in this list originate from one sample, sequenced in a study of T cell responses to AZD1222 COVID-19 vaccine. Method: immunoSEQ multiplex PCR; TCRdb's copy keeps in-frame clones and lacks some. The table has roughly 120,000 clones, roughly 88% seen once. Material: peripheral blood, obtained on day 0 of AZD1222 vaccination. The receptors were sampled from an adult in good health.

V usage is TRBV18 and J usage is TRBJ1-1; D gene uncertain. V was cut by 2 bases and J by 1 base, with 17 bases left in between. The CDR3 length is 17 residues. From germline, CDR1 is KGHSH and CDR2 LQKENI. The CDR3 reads CASSPSYVGRGNTEAFF. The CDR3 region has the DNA TGTGCCAGCTCACCAAGTTATGTGGGTAGAGGGAACACTGAAGCTTTCTTT.

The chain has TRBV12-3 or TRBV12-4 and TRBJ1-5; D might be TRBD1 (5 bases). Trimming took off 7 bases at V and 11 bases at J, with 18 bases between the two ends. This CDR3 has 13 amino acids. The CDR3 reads CASTKSGQRAQHF. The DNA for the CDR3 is TGTGCCAGCACTAAATCGGGGCAACGAGCCCAGCATTTT.

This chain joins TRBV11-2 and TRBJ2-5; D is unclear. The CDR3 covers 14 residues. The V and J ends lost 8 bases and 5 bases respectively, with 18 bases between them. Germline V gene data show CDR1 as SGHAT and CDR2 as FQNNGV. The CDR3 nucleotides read TGTGCCAGCTCCATTTTGGCGGTGACGGAGACCCAGTACTTC. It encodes CASSILAVTETQYF.

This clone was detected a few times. The DNA of the CDR3 is TGTGCCAGCAGTTATAAGGCAGGGAGGGTTGAAAAACTGTTTTTT. Residues: CASSYKAGRVEKLFF. The rearrangement uses TRBV6-5 and TRBJ1-4; a weak D match, TRBD1 (5 bases). CDR1 and CDR2 from the germline V gene are MNHEY and SVGAGI. The CDR3 has 15 amino acids. V was shortened by 3 bases and J by 7 bases, with 15 bases between the two germline ends.

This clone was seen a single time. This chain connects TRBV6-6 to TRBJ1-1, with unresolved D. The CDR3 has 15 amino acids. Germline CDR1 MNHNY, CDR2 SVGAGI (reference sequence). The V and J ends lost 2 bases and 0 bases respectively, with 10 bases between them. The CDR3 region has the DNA TGTGCCAGCAGTTACGCCCCGGTACTGAACACTGAAGCTTTCTTT. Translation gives CASSYAPVLNTEAFF.

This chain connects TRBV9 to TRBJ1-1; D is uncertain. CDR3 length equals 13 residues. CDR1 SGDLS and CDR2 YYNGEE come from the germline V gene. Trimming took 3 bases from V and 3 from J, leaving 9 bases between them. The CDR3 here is CASSARSDTEAFF. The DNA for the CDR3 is TGTGCCAGCAGCGCCAGGAGTGACACTGAAGCTTTCTTT.

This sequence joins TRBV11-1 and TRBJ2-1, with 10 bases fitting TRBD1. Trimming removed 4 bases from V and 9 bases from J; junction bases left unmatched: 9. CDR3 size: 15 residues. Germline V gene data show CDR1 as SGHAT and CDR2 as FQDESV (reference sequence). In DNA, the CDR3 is TGTGCCAGCAGCTACGGGACAGGGGTGTCAGGTGAGCAGTTCTTC. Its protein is CASSYGTGVSGEQFF.

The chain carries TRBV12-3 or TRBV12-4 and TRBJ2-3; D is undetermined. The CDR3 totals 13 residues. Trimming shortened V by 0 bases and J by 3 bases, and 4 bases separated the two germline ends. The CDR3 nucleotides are TGTGCCAGCAGTTTAGCTCGTACAGATACGCAGTATTTT. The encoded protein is CASSLARTDTQYF.

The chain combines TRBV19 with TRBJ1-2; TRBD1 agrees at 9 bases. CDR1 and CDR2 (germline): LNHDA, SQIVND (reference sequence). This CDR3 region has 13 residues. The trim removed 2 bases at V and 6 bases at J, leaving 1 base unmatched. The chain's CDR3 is CASSIWDRDGYTF. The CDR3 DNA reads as TGTGCCAGTAGTATATGGGACAGGGATGGCTACACCTTC.

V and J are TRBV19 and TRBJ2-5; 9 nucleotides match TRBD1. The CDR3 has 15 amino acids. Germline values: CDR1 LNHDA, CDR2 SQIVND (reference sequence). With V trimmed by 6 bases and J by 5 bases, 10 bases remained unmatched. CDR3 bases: TGTGCCAGTAGCACACAGGGGGCTCGGGGGGAGACCCAGTACTTC. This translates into CASSTQGARGETQYF.

CDR3 residues: CASSTETGGLTAFF. CDR3 DNA sequence: TGTGCCAGCTCCACAGAGACAGGGGGGCTTACGGCTTTCTTT. The V call is TRBV18, the J call TRBJ1-1; 9 bases map to TRBD1. Germline V lookup: CDR1 KGHSH, CDR2 LQKENI. The CDR3 extends over 14 amino acids. V shed 6 bases, J shed 11 bases, and the junction held 13 bases outside the gene matches.

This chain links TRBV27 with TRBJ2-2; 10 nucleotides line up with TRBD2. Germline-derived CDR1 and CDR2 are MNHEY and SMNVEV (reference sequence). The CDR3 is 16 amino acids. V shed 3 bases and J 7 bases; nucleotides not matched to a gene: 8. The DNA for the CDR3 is TGTGCCAGCAGTTTCGGCCTAGCGGGGGTTGGCGGGGAGCTGTTTTTT. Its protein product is CASSFGLAGVGGELFF.

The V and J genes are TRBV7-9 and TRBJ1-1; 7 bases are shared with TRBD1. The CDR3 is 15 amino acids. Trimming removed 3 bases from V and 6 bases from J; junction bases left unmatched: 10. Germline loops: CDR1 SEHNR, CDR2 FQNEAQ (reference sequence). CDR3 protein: CASSFPTGIKAEAFF. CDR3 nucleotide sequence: TGTGCCAGCAGCTTCCCGACAGGGATTAAGGCTGAAGCTTTCTTT.

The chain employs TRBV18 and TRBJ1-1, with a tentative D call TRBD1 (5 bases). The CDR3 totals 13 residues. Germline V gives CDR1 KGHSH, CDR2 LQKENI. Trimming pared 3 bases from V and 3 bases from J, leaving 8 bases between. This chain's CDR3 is CASSPMGDTEAFF. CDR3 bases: TGTGCCAGCTCACCGATGGGGGACACTGAAGCTTTCTTT.

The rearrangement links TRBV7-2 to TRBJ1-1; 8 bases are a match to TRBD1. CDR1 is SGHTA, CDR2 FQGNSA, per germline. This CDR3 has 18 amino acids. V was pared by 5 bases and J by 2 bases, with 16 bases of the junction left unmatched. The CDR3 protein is CASSQRAGTGYLNTEAFF. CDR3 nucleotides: TGTGCCAGCAGCCAAAGAGCCGGGACAGGCTACCTAAACACTGAAGCTTTCTTT.

The CDR3 DNA reads as TGTGCCAGCAGTTTAGTCTACGGACCCATAGGCAATGAGCAGTTCTTC. Translating it yields CASSLVYGPIGNEQFF. The chain combines TRBV27 with TRBJ2-1; no definite D call. The V end was cut by 2 bases, the J end by 6 bases, with 17 bases between. Germline V CDR1 and CDR2: MNHEY, SMNVEV (reference sequence). CDR3 length equals 16 residues.

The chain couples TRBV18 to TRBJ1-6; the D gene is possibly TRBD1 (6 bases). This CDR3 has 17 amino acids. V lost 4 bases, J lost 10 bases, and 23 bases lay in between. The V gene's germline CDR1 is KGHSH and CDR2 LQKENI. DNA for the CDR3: TGTGCCAGCTCACAAATATACGACAGGACCGGGGAATCACCCCTCCACTTT. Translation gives CASSQIYDRTGESPLHF.

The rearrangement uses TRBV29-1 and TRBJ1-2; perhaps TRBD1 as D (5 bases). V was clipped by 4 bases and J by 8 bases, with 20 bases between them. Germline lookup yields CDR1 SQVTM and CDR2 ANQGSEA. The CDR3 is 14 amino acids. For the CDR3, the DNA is TGCAGCGTTGTGGGGACCGGGACTCGAAACGGCTACACCTTC. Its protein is CSVVGTGTRNGYTF. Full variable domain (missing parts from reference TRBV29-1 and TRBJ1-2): SAVISQKPSRDICQRGTSLTIQCQVDSQVTMMFWYRQQPGQSLTLIATANQGSEATYESGFVIDKFPISRPNLTFSTLTVSNMSPEDSSIYLCSVVGTGTRNGYTFGSGTRLTVV.